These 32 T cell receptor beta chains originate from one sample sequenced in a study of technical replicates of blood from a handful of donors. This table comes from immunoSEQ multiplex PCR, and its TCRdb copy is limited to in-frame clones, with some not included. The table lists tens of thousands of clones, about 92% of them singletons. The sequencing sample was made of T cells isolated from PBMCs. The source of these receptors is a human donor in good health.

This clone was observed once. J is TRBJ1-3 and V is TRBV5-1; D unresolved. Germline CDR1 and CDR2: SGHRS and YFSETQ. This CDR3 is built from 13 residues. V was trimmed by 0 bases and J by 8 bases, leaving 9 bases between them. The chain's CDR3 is CASSLASADTIYF. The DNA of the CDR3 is TGCGCCAGCAGCTTGGCCTCTGCGGACACCATATATTTT. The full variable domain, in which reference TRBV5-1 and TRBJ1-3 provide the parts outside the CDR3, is KAGVTQTPRYLIKTRGQQVTLSCSPISGHRSVSWYQQTPGQGLQFLFEYFSETQRNKGNFPGRFSGRQFSNSRSEMNVSTLELGDSALYLCASSLASADTIYFGEGSWLTVV.

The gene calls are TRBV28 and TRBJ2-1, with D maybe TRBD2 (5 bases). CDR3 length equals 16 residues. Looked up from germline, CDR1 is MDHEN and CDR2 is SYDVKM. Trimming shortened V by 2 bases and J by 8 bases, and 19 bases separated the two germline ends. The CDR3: CASSLGKRRTRDEQFF. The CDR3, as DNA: TGTGCCAGCAGTTTAGGTAAGCGGCGGACGAGAGATGAGCAGTTCTTC.

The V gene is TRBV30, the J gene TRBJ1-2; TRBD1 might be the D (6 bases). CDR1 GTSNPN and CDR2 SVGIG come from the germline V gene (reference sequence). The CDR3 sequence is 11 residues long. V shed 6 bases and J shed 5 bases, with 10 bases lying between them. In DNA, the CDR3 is TGTGCCTGCGGACAGAGTTATGGCTACACCTTC. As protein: CACGQSYGYTF.

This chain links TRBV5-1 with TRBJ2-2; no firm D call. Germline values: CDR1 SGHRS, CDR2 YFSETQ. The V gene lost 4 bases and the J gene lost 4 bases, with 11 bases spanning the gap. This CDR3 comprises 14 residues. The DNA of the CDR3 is TGCGCCAGCAGCGAAGGAATAGCCACCGGGGAGCTGTTTTTT. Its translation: CASSEGIATGELFF.

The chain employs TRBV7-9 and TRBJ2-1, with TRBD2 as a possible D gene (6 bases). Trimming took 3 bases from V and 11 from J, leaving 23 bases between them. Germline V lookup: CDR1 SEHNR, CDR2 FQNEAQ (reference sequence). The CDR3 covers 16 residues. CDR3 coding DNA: TGTGCCAGCAGCTTGGGACTGTCTTCGATTAAAACCCAGCAGTTCTTC. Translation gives CASSLGLSSIKTQQFF.

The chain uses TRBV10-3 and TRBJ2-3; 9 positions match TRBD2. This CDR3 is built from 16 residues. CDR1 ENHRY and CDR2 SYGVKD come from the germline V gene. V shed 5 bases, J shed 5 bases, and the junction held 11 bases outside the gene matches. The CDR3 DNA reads TGTGCCATCAGTCCTTCTAGCGGGATCGTAGGAGATACGCAGTATTTT. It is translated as CAISPSSGIVGDTQYF.

The CDR3 sequence: CASSPQPSSYNEQFF. CDR3 DNA sequence: TGTGCCAGCTCACCACAGCCGAGCTCCTACAATGAGCAGTTCTTC. The V and J genes are TRBV18 and TRBJ2-1; no clear D. Germline values: CDR1 KGHSH, CDR2 LQKENI. The V and J ends lost 1 base and 0 bases respectively, with 7 bases between them. There are 15 residues in the CDR3.

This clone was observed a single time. In DNA, the CDR3 is TGTGCCAGCAGTTACAGGGACAGGGCGGGGGAGACCCAGTACTTC. Encoded protein: CASSYRDRAGETQYF. This chain joins TRBV6-5 and TRBJ2-5; 9 bases are a match to TRBD1. After removal of 2 bases from V and 5 bases from J, the junction contained 6 bases not matched to a gene. The CDR3 loop spans 15 amino acids. The germline V gene has CDR1 MNHEY and CDR2 SVGAGI.

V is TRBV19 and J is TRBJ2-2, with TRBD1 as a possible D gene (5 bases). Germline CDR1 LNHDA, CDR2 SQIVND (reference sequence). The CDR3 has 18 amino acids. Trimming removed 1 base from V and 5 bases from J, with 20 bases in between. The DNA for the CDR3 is TGTGCCAGTAGTATAGTCCTAACTACAGGCTGGGTTACCGGGGAGCTGTTTTTT. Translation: CASSIVLTTGWVTGELFF. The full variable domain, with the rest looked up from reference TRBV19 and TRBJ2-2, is DGGITQSPKYLFRKEGQNVTLSCEQNLNHDAMYWYRQDPGQGLRLIYYSQIVNDFQKGDIAEGYSVSREKKESFPLTVTSAQKNPTAFYLCASSIVLTTGWVTGELFFGEGSRLTVL.

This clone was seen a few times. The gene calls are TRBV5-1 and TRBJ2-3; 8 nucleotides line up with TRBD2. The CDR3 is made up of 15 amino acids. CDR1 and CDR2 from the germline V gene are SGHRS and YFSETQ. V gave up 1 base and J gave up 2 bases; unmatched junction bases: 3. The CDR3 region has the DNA TGCGCCAGCAGCTTGATACTAGCGGACACAGATACGCAGTATTTT. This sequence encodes CASSLILADTDTQYF.

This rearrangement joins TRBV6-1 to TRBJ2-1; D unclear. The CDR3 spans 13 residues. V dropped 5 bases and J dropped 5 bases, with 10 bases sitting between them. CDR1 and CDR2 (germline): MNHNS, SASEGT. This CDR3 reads CASSKGSNNEQFF. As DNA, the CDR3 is TGTGCCAGCAGTAAAGGAAGCAACAATGAGCAGTTCTTC.

The CDR3 is CASSVGTSARNEQFF. CDR3 bases: TGTGCCAGCAGCGTAGGGACTAGCGCACGCAATGAGCAGTTCTTC. The chain is built from TRBV9 and TRBJ2-1, with 9 bases matching TRBD2. From germline, CDR1 is SGDLS and CDR2 YYNGEE. Trimming at V came to 0 bases and at J to 6 bases, leaving 4 bases not matched to a gene. This CDR3 region has 15 residues.

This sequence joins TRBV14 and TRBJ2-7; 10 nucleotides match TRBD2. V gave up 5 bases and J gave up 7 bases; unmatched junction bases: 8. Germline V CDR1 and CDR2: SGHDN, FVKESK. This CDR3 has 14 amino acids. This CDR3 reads CASSSLAGDVEQYF. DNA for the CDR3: TGTGCCAGCAGCTCCCTAGCGGGAGACGTTGAGCAGTACTTC.

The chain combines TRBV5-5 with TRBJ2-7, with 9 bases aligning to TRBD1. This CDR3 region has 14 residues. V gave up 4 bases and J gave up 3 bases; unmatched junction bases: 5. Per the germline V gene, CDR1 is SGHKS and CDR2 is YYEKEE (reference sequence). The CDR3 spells CASSGRQGVYEQYF. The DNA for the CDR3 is TGTGCCAGCAGCGGAAGACAGGGGGTCTACGAGCAGTACTTC.

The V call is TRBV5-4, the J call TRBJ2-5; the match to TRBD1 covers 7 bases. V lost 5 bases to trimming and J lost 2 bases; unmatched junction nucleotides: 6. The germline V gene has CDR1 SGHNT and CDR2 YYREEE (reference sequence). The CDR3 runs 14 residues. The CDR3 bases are TGTGCCAGCAGTGGGGACAGACTACAAGAGACCCAGTACTTC. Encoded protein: CASSGDRLQETQYF.

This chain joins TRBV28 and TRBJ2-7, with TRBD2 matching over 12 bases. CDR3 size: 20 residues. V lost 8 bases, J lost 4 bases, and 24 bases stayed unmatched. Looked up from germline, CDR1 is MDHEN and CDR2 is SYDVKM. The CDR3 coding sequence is TGTGCCAGCTCTTTAGCGGCTGCGAATCTAGCGGGAGGGCCGGCGTACGAGCAGTACTTC. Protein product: CASSLAAANLAGGPAYEQYF.

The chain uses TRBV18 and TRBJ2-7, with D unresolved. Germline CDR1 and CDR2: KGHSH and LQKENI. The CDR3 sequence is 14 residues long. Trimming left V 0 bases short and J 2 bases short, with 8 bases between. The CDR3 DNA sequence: TGTGCCAGCTCACCACCCTCACCTACCTACGAGCAGTACTTC. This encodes CASSPPSPTYEQYF.

The CDR3 bases are TGTGCCAGCAGCCCTAGACTAGTCATGGAGACCCAGTACTTC. As protein: CASSPRLVMETQYF. The V call is TRBV4-2, the J call TRBJ2-5; possibly TRBD2 for D (6 bases). This CDR3 is built from 14 residues. Germline loops: CDR1 LGHNA, CDR2 YNFKEQ. Trimming pared 4 bases from V and 5 bases from J, leaving 14 bases between.

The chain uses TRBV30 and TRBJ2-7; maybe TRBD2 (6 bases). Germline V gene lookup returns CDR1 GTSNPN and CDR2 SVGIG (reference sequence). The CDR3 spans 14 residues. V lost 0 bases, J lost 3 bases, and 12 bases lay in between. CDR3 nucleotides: TGTGCCTGGAGTGTAAGGGGAGGAGGCTACGAGCAGTACTTC. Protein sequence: CAWSVRGGGYEQYF.

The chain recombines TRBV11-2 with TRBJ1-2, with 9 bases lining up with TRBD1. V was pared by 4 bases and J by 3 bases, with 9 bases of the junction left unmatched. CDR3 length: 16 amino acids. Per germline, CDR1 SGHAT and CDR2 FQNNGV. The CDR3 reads CASSSQGTGWDYGYTF. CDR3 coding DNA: TGTGCCAGCAGCTCACAGGGGACAGGGTGGGACTATGGCTACACCTTC.

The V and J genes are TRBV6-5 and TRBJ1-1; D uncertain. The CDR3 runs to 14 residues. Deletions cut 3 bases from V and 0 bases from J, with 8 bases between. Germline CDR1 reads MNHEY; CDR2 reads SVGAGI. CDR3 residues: CASSYGEMNTEAFF. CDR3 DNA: TGTGCCAGCAGTTATGGGGAGATGAACACTGAAGCTTTCTTT.

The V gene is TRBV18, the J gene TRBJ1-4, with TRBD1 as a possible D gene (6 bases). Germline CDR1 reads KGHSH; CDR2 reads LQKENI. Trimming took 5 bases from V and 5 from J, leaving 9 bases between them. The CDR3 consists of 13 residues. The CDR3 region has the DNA TGTGCCAGCTCAATTACAGGGAATGAAAAACTGTTTTTT. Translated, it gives CASSITGNEKLFF.

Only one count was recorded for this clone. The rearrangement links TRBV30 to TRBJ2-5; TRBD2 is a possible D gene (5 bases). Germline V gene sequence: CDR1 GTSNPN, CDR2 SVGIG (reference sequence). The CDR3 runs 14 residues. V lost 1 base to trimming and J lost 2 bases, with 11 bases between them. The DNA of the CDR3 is TGTGCCTGGAGTGGAGGGCAGGATCAAGAGACCCAGTACTTC. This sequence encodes CAWSGGQDQETQYF.

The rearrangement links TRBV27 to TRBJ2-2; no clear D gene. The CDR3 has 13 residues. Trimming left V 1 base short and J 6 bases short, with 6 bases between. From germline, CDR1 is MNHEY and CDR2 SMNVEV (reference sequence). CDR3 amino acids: CASSLFGSGELFF. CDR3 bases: TGTGCCAGCAGTTTATTCGGTTCCGGGGAGCTGTTTTTT.

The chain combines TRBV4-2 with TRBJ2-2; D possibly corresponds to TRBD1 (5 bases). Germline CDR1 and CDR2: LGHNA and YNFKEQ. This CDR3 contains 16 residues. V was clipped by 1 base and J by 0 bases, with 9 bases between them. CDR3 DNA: TGTGCCAGCAGCCAAGTCGACAGAACGAACACCGGGGAGCTGTTTTTT. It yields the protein CASSQVDRTNTGELFF.

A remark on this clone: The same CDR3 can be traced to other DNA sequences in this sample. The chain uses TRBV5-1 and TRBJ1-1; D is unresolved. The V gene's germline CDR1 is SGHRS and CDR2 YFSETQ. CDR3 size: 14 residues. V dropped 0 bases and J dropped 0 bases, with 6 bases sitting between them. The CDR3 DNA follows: TGCGCCAGCAGCTTGGCAGGAATGAACACTGAAGCTTTCTTT. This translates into CASSLAGMNTEAFF.

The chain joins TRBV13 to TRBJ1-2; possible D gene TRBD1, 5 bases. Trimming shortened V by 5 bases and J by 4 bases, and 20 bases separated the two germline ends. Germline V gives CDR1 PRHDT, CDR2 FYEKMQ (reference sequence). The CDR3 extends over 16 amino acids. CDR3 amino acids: CASSISGKGLGYGYTF. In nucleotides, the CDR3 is TGTGCCAGCAGCATTAGCGGTAAGGGACTCGGCTATGGCTACACCTTC.

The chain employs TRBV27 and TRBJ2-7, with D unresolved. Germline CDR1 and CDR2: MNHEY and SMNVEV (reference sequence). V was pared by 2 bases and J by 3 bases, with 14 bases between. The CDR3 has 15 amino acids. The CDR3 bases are TGTGCCAGCAGTTTACGGGTCAACCCTAACTACGAGCAGTACTTC. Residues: CASSLRVNPNYEQYF.

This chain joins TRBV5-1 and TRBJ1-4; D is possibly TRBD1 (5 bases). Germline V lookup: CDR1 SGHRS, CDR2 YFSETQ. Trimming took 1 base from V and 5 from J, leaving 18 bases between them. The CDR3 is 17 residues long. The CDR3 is CASSLKTATALNEKLFF. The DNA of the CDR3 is TGCGCCAGCAGCTTGAAGACAGCCACGGCCTTAAATGAAAAACTGTTTTTT.

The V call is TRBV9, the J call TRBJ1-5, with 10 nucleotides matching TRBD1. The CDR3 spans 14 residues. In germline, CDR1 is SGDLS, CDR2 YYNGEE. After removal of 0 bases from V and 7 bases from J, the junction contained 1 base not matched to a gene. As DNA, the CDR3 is TGTGCCAGCAGCGTAGGGACAGGGGGACAGCCCCAGCATTTT. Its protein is CASSVGTGGQPQHF.

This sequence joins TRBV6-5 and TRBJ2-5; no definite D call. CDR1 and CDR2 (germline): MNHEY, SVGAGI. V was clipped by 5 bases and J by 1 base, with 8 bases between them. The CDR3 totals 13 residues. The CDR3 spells CASSTYGQETQYF. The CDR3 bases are TGTGCCAGCAGTACCTATGGCCAAGAGACCCAGTACTTC.

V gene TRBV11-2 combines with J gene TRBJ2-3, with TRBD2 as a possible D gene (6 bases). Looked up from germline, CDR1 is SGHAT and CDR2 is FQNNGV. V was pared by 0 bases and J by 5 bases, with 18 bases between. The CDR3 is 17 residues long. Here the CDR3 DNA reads TGTGCCAGCAGCTTAGATTTGGACTATTGGAATCAAGATACGCAGTATTTT. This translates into CASSLDLDYWNQDTQYF.